One and the same sample provided the 26 T cell receptor beta chains below, sequenced in a study of blood T cell repertoires in COVID-19. Assay: immunoSEQ multiplex PCR; the TCRdb copy retains only in-frame clones and omits some. The sample lists roughly 120,000 clones, just over 75% seen once, with roughly 3.8% in the top ten. The sequencing sample was made of peripheral blood. These receptors came from a woman aged 80 or over with acute or convalescent COVID-19.

The chain couples TRBV5-1 to TRBJ2-5; D gene ambiguous. CDR1 is SGHRS, CDR2 YFSETQ, per germline. V shed 0 bases and J shed 0 bases, with 9 bases lying between them. This CDR3 has 15 amino acids. This chain's CDR3 is CASSLGFTDQETQYF. CDR3 coding DNA: TGCGCCAGCAGCTTGGGGTTTACAGACCAAGAGACCCAGTACTTC.

V gene TRBV5-6 combines with J gene TRBJ1-2; TRBD1 might be the D (6 bases). CDR1 and CDR2 (germline): SGHDT, YYEEEE. This CDR3 contains 13 residues. Trimming left V 4 bases short and J 8 bases short, with 15 bases between. The CDR3 bases are TGTGCCAGCAGCGAAGGGACAAGTGGGGGCTACACCTTC. This encodes CASSEGTSGGYTF.

The CDR3, as DNA: TGTGCCAGCAGTCGGCCGGGGGGCTCTCAGCCCCAGCATTTT. Its translation is CASSRPGGSQPQHF. The chain is built from TRBV6-2 or TRBV6-3 and TRBJ1-5; a possible D gene is TRBD1 (6 bases). V shed 5 bases and J shed 6 bases, with 14 bases lying between them. The CDR3 sequence is 14 residues long. In germline, CDR1 is MNHEY, CDR2 SVGEGT.

This clone was found a few times. V and J are TRBV7-9 and TRBJ1-1; D might be TRBD1 (5 bases). CDR1 and CDR2 (germline): SEHNR, FQNEAQ (reference sequence). V gave up 5 bases and J gave up 3 bases, with 16 bases separating them. This CDR3 spans 15 amino acids. The CDR3 nucleotides are TGTGCCAGCAGCCCCGCGGGGGGGGATGACACTGAAGCTTTCTTT. Amino acids: CASSPAGGDDTEAFF.

The chain employs TRBV3-1 (or the pseudogene TRBV3-2) and TRBJ2-1, with 14 nucleotides matching TRBD2. This CDR3 has 20 residues. The junction had 14 bases not matched to a gene; V was cut back by 0 bases and J by 7 bases. Germline CDR1 reads LGHDT; CDR2 reads YNNKEL (reference sequence). CDR3: CASSQEKSGTSGSMKNEQFF. CDR3 sequence (DNA): TGTGCCAGCAGCCAAGAAAAAAGCGGGACTAGCGGGAGTATGAAGAATGAGCAGTTCTTC.

The chain combines TRBV7-2 with TRBJ2-1; no reliable D call. Germline V gene data show CDR1 as SGHTA and CDR2 as FQGNSA. Trimming pared 2 bases from V and 8 bases from J, leaving 4 bases between. CDR3 length equals 11 residues. The CDR3 protein is CASSLSHEQFF. In nucleotides, the CDR3 is TGTGCCAGCAGCTTATCTCATGAGCAGTTCTTC. Using reference TRBV7-2 and TRBJ2-1 for the parts outside the CDR3, the full variable domain is GAGVSQSPSNKVTEKGKDVELRCDPISGHTALYWYRQSLGQGLEFLIYFQGNSAPDKSGLPSDRFSAERTGGSVSTLTIQRTQQEDSAVYLCASSLSHEQFFGPGTRLTVL.

This sequence joins TRBV6-5 and TRBJ2-7; 14 bases line up with TRBD2. V trimming: 5 bases; J trimming: 7 bases; junction bases outside the gene matches: 7. This CDR3 has 15 residues. Germline values: CDR1 MNHEY, CDR2 SVGAGI. The CDR3 sequence is CASSRTGLAGVEQYF. DNA for the CDR3: TGTGCCAGCAGTCGGACGGGACTAGCGGGAGTTGAGCAGTACTTC.

The chain joins TRBV9 to TRBJ2-1; TRBD2 aligns across 9 bases. Germline V gene sequence: CDR1 SGDLS, CDR2 YYNGEE. Germline trimming cut 0 bases from V and 9 bases from J; bases unmatched to any gene: 10. This CDR3 is 16 amino acids long. The CDR3 is CASSVGLAGGPIEQFF. DNA for the CDR3: TGTGCCAGCAGCGTAGGTTTGGCGGGAGGGCCCATTGAGCAGTTCTTC.

There are a few counts of this clone. The rearrangement joins TRBV6-5 to TRBJ2-1; tentatively, D is TRBD2 (6 bases). Trimming cost V 4 bases and J 5 bases, with 18 bases left between them. CDR1 and CDR2 (germline): MNHEY, SVGAGI. The CDR3 contains 16 residues. CDR3 amino acids: CASSFPPWRDDNEQFF. The CDR3 DNA reads as TGTGCCAGCAGTTTCCCTCCGTGGCGGGACGACAATGAGCAGTTCTTC.

This clone was counted a few times. The chain employs TRBV2 and TRBJ2-7; 9 bases agree with TRBD1. There are 14 residues in the CDR3. Trimming at V came to 7 bases and at J to 2 bases, leaving 6 bases not matched to a gene. Germline lookup yields CDR1 SNHLY and CDR2 FYNNEI. The DNA of the CDR3 is TGTGCCAGCATTTGGGGACAGGGTGCCTACGAGCAGTACTTC. Amino acid sequence: CASIWGQGAYEQYF.

This sequence joins TRBV9 and TRBJ1-2; TRBD1 is a possible D gene (6 bases). The V end was cut by 3 bases, the J end by 4 bases, with 10 bases between. The germline gives CDR1 SGDLS, CDR2 YYNGEE. This CDR3 has 13 amino acids. CDR3 loop: CASSADSFYGYTF. CDR3 bases: TGTGCCAGCAGCGCGGACAGCTTCTATGGCTACACCTTC.

The V gene is TRBV9, the J gene TRBJ2-7, with D possibly matching TRBD1 (6 bases). The CDR3 covers 15 residues. Germline V gene sequence: CDR1 SGDLS, CDR2 YYNGEE. Deletions cut 0 bases from V and 6 bases from J, with 16 bases between. CDR3 region: CASSVGGRGLGEQYF. The CDR3, as DNA: TGTGCCAGCAGCGTAGGTGGTAGGGGGTTGGGCGAGCAGTACTTC.

This chain joins TRBV6-1 and TRBJ2-2, with 7 bases aligning to TRBD1. The CDR3 is 15 amino acids. The germline gives CDR1 MNHNS, CDR2 SASEGT. Germline trimming cut 1 base from V and 4 bases from J; bases unmatched to any gene: 3. The CDR3 DNA reads as TGTGCCAGCAGTGAAGGGGCAGGGGGCACCGGGGAGCTGTTTTTT. Translating it yields CASSEGAGGTGELFF.

V and J are TRBV12-3 or TRBV12-4 and TRBJ1-5; tentatively, D is TRBD1 (6 bases). This CDR3 is 13 amino acids long. Trimming shortened V by 5 bases and J by 4 bases, and 9 bases separated the two germline ends. As DNA, the CDR3 is TGTGCCAGCAGTACACAGGGAAATCAGCCCCAGCATTTT. Amino acid sequence: CASSTQGNQPQHF.

This chain links TRBV5-4 with TRBJ1-4; D remains unclear. This CDR3 contains 14 residues. V lost 1 base, J lost 8 bases, and 12 bases lay in between. In germline, CDR1 is SGHNT, CDR2 YYREEE (reference sequence). This CDR3 is CASSLFLQKEKLFF. Written as DNA, the CDR3 is TGTGCCAGCAGCTTGTTTCTCCAGAAGGAAAAACTGTTTTTT.

The rearrangement links TRBV7-9 to TRBJ1-1; TRBD1 aligns across 8 bases. V trimming: 2 bases; J trimming: 3 bases; junction bases outside the gene matches: 11. The CDR3 is made up of 17 amino acids. Germline-derived CDR1 and CDR2 are SEHNR and FQNEAQ (reference sequence). In DNA form, the CDR3 reads TGTGCCAGCAGCTTAAGGGCAGGGGGCTTTTACGACACTGAAGCTTTCTTT. Protein product: CASSLRAGGFYDTEAFF.

This chain links TRBV5-1 with TRBJ2-7; 7 bases are shared with TRBD2. The germline V gene encodes CDR1 SGHRS and CDR2 YFSETQ. Trimming removed 3 bases from V and 4 bases from J; junction bases left unmatched: 7. This CDR3 region has 14 residues. The CDR3, as DNA: TGCGCCAGCAGCTCCCTAGCGGCGGAATACGAGCAGTACTTC. Its protein is CASSSLAAEYEQYF.

The chain employs TRBV28 and TRBJ2-1; the match to TRBD2 covers 12 bases. The CDR3 consists of 16 residues. Germline CDR1 is MDHEN and CDR2 is SYDVKM. The V gene end was trimmed by 2 bases and the J gene end by 6 bases; junction bases not matched to a gene: 5. CDR3 sequence reads: CASSLLAGGWSNEQFF. The CDR3 nucleotides are TGTGCCAGCAGTTTACTAGCGGGAGGGTGGAGCAATGAGCAGTTCTTC.

This sequence joins TRBV7-7 and TRBJ2-6, with TRBD1 matching over 7 bases. Looked up from germline, CDR1 is SSHAT and CDR2 is FNYEAQ (reference sequence). This CDR3 spans 15 amino acids. The V and J ends lost 3 bases and 2 bases, in that order; junction bases with no gene match: 1. CDR3 in DNA: TGTGCCAGCAGCTTGGGACAGCCTGGGGCCAACGTCCTGACTTTC. Amino acid sequence: CASSLGQPGANVLTF.

The V and J genes are TRBV18 and TRBJ1-1, with 11 nucleotides matching TRBD1. The germline V gene encodes CDR1 KGHSH and CDR2 LQKENI. This CDR3 is built from 15 residues. The trim removed 3 bases at V and 5 bases at J, leaving 5 bases unmatched. The CDR3 nucleotides read TGTGCCAGCTCACCCTTCAGGGACAGGGGGACTGAAGCTTTCTTT. This encodes CASSPFRDRGTEAFF.

The rearrangement joins TRBV9 to TRBJ2-5; tentative D call: TRBD1 (6 bases). The CDR3 extends over 14 amino acids. The germline gives CDR1 SGDLS, CDR2 YYNGEE. Trimming removed 4 bases from V and 3 bases from J, with 13 bases in between. CDR3: CASSLGWTEETQYF. The CDR3 bases are TGTGCCAGCAGCCTTGGCTGGACAGAAGAGACCCAGTACTTC. Filled out from reference TRBV9 and TRBJ2-5, the complete variable domain reads DSGVTQTPKHLITATGQRVTLRCSPRSGDLSVYWYQQSLDQGLQFLIQYYNGEERAKGNILERFSAQQFPDLHSELNLSSLELGDSALYFCASSLGWTEETQYFGPGTRLLVL.

The sample holds a few counts of this clone. The chain couples TRBV5-4 to TRBJ1-2, with TRBD1 as a possible D gene (5 bases). Deletions cut 4 bases from V and 4 bases from J, with 17 bases between. This CDR3 has 15 amino acids. Germline CDR1 reads SGHNT; CDR2 reads YYREEE (reference sequence). The CDR3 DNA follows: TGTGCCAGCAGCCGCTCCGGGGACGGGAGCTATGGCTACACCTTC. This sequence encodes CASSRSGDGSYGYTF.

This clone was observed a single time. This chain links TRBV21-1 with TRBJ2-7; the D call TRBD2 from the table was never checked on the DNA. TRBV21-1 is a documented pseudogene. There are 16 residues in the CDR3. The CDR3 loop reads CASSSPGLAGGYEQYF. CDR3 sequence (DNA): TGTGCCAGCAGCAGCCCGGGACTAGCGGGAGGGTACGAGCAGTACTTC.

This clone was counted only a few times. The chain is built from TRBV30 and TRBJ1-3; no definite D call. This CDR3 spans 12 amino acids. CDR1 is GTSNPN and CDR2 is SVGIG in the germline V gene (reference sequence). V was pared by 3 bases and J by 3 bases, with 6 bases between. CDR3 nucleotide sequence: TGTGCCTGGAGACTGATTGGAAACACCATATATTTT. The encoded protein is CAWRLIGNTIYF.

This chain links TRBV18 with TRBJ2-1; 8 bases are a match to TRBD1. Germline V gene sequence: CDR1 KGHSH, CDR2 LQKENI. Losses at the gene ends were 5 bases for V and 2 bases for J; bases not matched to a gene: 8. The CDR3 is 16 residues long. The CDR3 bases are TGTGCCAGCTCAAAAGGACAGGGCGGCCCCTACAATGAGCAGTTCTTC. Translating gives CASSKGQGGPYNEQFF.

CDR3 sequence: CASSSDRGRGNTIYF. As DNA, the CDR3 is TGTGCCAGCAGCTCAGACAGGGGGCGTGGAAACACCATATATTTT. The chain has TRBV7-9 and TRBJ1-3; 10 bases are a match to TRBD1. Per the germline V gene, CDR1 is SEHNR and CDR2 is FQNEAQ (reference sequence). V was pared by 4 bases and J by 3 bases, with 3 bases of the junction left unmatched. The CDR3 covers 15 residues.